Here is one TCR beta chain with its context. As yet, its antigen is unknown. The J segment lost 6 bases and the V segment lost 8 bases, leaving 7 bases of the junction unmatched. This CDR3 is 13 amino acids long. Germline-derived CDR1 and CDR2 are SNHLY and FYNNEI. The method was immunoSEQ multiplex PCR; TCRdb's version includes in-frame clones alone and lacks a portion of them. Seen here are roughly 100,000 clones, roughly nine tenths observed once, and the top ten hold more than 15%. This sample stems from a study of T cell responses to AZD1222 COVID-19 vaccine. Study-wide findings and caveats: Spike-specific TCR repertoires showed rising breadth and depth after two AZD1222 doses.

The TCR was taken from an adult in good health. J is TRBJ2-7 and V is TRBV2; 10 bases are shared with TRBD2. The sample here was peripheral blood, taken on day 0 of AZD1222 vaccination. The CDR3 sequence: CASELAGWAEQYF. The CDR3 region has the DNA TGTGCCAGCGAACTAGCGGGATGGGCCGAGCAGTACTTC.